These 29 T cell receptor beta chains were sequenced from one sample in a study of T cell clonality in common variable immunodeficiency. Data came from immunoSEQ multiplex PCR; TCRdb stores just in-frame clones and leaves some out. The data show 52,000 or so clones, with none appearing a single time. The sample was peripheral blood mononuclear cells. Receptor source: a person aged 18 to 75 in good health.

Many counts were recorded for this clone. The read ends 3 residues before the CDR3 terminus; that terminus is restored from the germline J gene. The chain combines TRBV6-1 with TRBJ1-2; D is possibly TRBD1 (6 bases). CDR3 size: 13 residues. Germline V CDR1 and CDR2: MNHNS, SASEGT. CDR3 loop: CASSEQGLGDYTF. The part of the CDR3 DNA that was read is TGTGCCAGCAGTGAACAGGGGCTAGGGGAC.

In its sample, this clone was seen many times. The DNA ends 3 residues before the CDR3 does, and the rest of the CDR3 is filled in from the germline J gene. The J gene is TRBJ2-5, the V gene TRBV15; D uncertain. Germline CDR1 LNHNV, CDR2 YYDKDF (reference sequence). CDR3 length: 14 residues. Trimming cost V 1 base and J 2 bases, with 8 bases left between them. CDR3 DNA, as far as it was read: TGTGCCACCAGCAGAGGCGACATTCAAGAGACC. It yields the protein CATSRGDIQET. The entire CDR3 sequence reads CATSRGDIQETQYF.

This clone was picked up many times. Coverage ceases 3 residues before the CDR3 finishes, and the germline J gene fills in the end. The chain recombines TRBV4-1 with TRBJ2-7; the D is unclear. V dropped 4 bases and J dropped 4 bases, with 5 bases sitting between them. The CDR3 totals 11 residues. Germline assignment: CDR1 MGHRA and CDR2 YSYEKL. The CDR3 here is CASSPRYEQYF. The CDR3 bases that were read are TGCGCCAGCAGCCCCCGGTACGAG.

Many counts were recorded for this clone. The CDR3 loop is CAISGDKGLERYEQYF. Partial CDR3 DNA: TGTGCCATCAGTGGGGATAAGGGACTAGAACGCTACGAG. This chain joins TRBV10-3 and TRBJ2-7; 8 nucleotides line up with TRBD2. The read is 3 residues too short to cover the CDR3 end, so that end is filled in from the germline J gene. CDR3 length equals 16 residues. Trimming cost V 4 bases and J 3 bases; bases outside gene matches: 11. Germline assignment: CDR1 ENHRY and CDR2 SYGVKD.

A few counts support this clone. From the germline J gene comes the end of the CDR3, since the read stops 3 residues before it. The chain employs TRBV19 and TRBJ1-1; 9 nucleotides match TRBD1. CDR1 is LNHDA, CDR2 SQIVND, per germline (reference sequence). With 3 bases clipped from V and 3 bases from J, the junction kept 8 bases outside the gene matches. The CDR3 contains 16 residues. The CDR3 is CASSMWGTGLHTEAFF. The sequenced part of the CDR3 DNA is TGTGCCAGTAGTATGTGGGGGACAGGGCTGCACACTGAA.

This clone was counted many times. Sequencing ends 3 residues short of the CDR3 end; the germline J gene provides the rest. The chain employs TRBV13 and TRBJ2-1; TRBD2 matches 11 bases. The CDR3 extends over 17 amino acids. CDR1 is PRHDT and CDR2 is FYEKMQ in the germline V gene (reference sequence). V lost 4 bases to trimming and J lost 7 bases; unmatched junction nucleotides: 12. CDR3 residues: CASSWALTSGSENEQFF. Partial CDR3 DNA: TGTGCCAGCAGCTGGGCTCTAACTAGCGGGAGTGAGAATGAG.

Regarding this clone: This may stem from a read error, because a much larger clone lies one nucleotide away. The read halts 3 residues ahead of the CDR3 end, with the missing end drawn from the germline J gene. The chain is built from TRBV30 and TRBJ2-2; TRBD1 aligns across 9 bases. The CDR3 loop spans 15 amino acids. Per germline, CDR1 GTSNPN and CDR2 SVGIG (reference sequence). The CDR3 is CAWSGTGALYEKLFF. The CDR3 DNA, read in part, is TGTGCCTGGAGTGGGACAGGGGCACTTTATGAAAAG.

This clone was seen at least ten times. The CDR3 bases that were read are TGTGCCAGCTCGGAGGCCAGGCTCAATCAGCCC. Translation: CASSEARLNQP. In full, the CDR3 is CASSEARLNQPQHF. The rearrangement uses TRBV19 and TRBJ1-5; D is unresolved. The sequenced fragment ends 3 residues before the CDR3 boundary, so the rest is inferred from the germline J gene. This CDR3 is built from 14 residues. Trimming shortened V by 9 bases and J by 3 bases, and 15 bases separated the two germline ends. Germline V CDR1 and CDR2: LNHDA, SQIVND (reference sequence).

This clone has at least ten counts. The CDR3 goes on 3 residues after the read ends, and that part is filled in from the germline J gene. This sequence joins TRBV20-1 and TRBJ2-2, with TRBD1 matching over 10 bases. V shed 3 bases, J shed 7 bases, and the junction held 2 bases outside the gene matches. Germline V gene data show CDR1 as DFQATT and CDR2 as SNEGSKA (reference sequence). This CDR3 comprises 13 residues. Incomplete CDR3 DNA: TGCAGTGCTAGCGGGACAGGGGACGGGGAG. This sequence encodes CSASGTGDGE. The full CDR3 is CSASGTGDGELFF.

This clone was observed many times. The missing CDR3 end, 3 residues past where the read stops, is filled in from the germline J gene. The chain is built from TRBV5-6 and TRBJ2-7; 11 nucleotides align to TRBD1. This CDR3 spans 15 amino acids. V was pared by 4 bases and J by 4 bases, with 7 bases of the junction left unmatched. The V gene's germline CDR1 is SGHDT and CDR2 YYEEEE. The DNA read from the CDR3 is TGTGCCAGCAGCATCCGGGACAGGGGGGGTTACGAG. Translated: CASSIRDRGGYE. In full, the CDR3 reads CASSIRDRGGYEQYF.

To note about this clone: The CDR3 goes on 3 residues after the read ends, and that part is filled in from the germline J gene. V is TRBV10-3 and J is TRBJ2-7; a possible D gene is TRBD2 (6 bases). The ends were cut back, 0 bases at V and 5 bases at J, with 26 bases in the middle. In germline, CDR1 is ENHRY, CDR2 SYGVKD. The CDR3 consists of 19 residues. CDR3 bases read: TGTGCCATCAGTGAGTCCAGAGGTCTAGCGAGAGGAATAAACAACGAG. Its translation is CAISESRGLARGINNE. The whole CDR3 protein reads CAISESRGLARGINNEQYF.

This clone was counted at least ten times. The part of the CDR3 DNA that was read is TGCAGCGTCGGGGGACCAAAAACGTACGAG. It yields the protein CSVGGPKTYE. The complete CDR3 reads CSVGGPKTYEQYF. The chain recombines TRBV29-1 with TRBJ2-7; D is possibly TRBD2 (6 bases). The read ends 3 residues early relative to the CDR3; the germline J gene fills the gap. CDR1 is SQVTM and CDR2 is ANQGSEA in the germline V gene. V gave up 6 bases and J gave up 4 bases, with 16 bases separating them. CDR3 length equals 13 residues.

A remark on this clone: With the read ending 3 residues before the CDR3 end, the germline J gene is used to fill in that end. The same CDR3 arises from other DNA sequences in this sample as well. The J gene is TRBJ1-2, the V gene TRBV7-2; 12 bases are a match to TRBD1. Per germline, CDR1 SGHTA and CDR2 FQGNSA. This CDR3 is 16 amino acids long. CDR3 region: CASSLARGQGAQGYTF. The CDR3 bases that were read are TGTGCCAGCAGCTTAGCCCGGGGACAGGGGGCGCAAGGT.

The sample holds many counts of this clone. The read ends 3 residues shy of where the CDR3 ends; the end is completed using the germline J gene. The J gene is TRBJ2-3, the V gene TRBV9; tentative D call: TRBD2 (5 bases). The V and J ends lost 0 bases and 7 bases respectively, with 15 bases between them. The germline gives CDR1 SGDLS, CDR2 YYNGEE. CDR3 length: 15 residues. This CDR3 is CASSVEASLRNTQYF. CDR3 bases read: TGTGCCAGCAGCGTAGAGGCTAGCCTTCGAAATACG.

This clone was seen ten or more times. CDR3 amino acids: CARVITWRPSGAQETQYF. The covered CDR3 bases are TGTGCCAGAGTGATAACGTGGCGCCCTAGCGGGGCCCAAGAGACC. This chain uses TRBV28 with TRBJ2-5; 9 bases map to TRBD2. The read is 3 residues too short to cover the CDR3 end, so that end is filled in from the germline J gene. V was clipped by 9 bases and J by 1 base; unmatched bases: 18. The CDR3 contains 18 residues. CDR1 is MDHEN, CDR2 SYDVKM, per germline.

There are many counts of this clone. Coverage ceases 3 residues before the CDR3 finishes, and the germline J gene fills in the end. Other nucleotide sequences in the sample specify the same CDR3. V is TRBV13 and J is TRBJ2-7; D may be TRBD2 (6 bases). Germline CDR1 is PRHDT and CDR2 is FYEKMQ (reference sequence). The germline V and J ends were trimmed by 6 bases and 6 bases, with 18 bases remaining between them. The CDR3 has 14 amino acids. The CDR3 DNA, read in part, is TGTGCCAGCAGTCAGGGACTCGTCCCCAGCGAG. Translating it yields CASSQGLVPSE. The entire CDR3 is CASSQGLVPSEQYF.

This clone has only a few counts. The read ends 3 residues before the CDR3 terminus; that terminus is restored from the germline J gene. The chain uses TRBV18 and TRBJ1-1; a possible D gene is TRBD1 (6 bases). V lost 3 bases and J lost 0, with 11 bases in between. This CDR3 is 15 amino acids long. Germline V gives CDR1 KGHSH, CDR2 LQKENI. CDR3 DNA, as far as it was read: TGTGCCAGCTCACCCGCAACAGGGATGAACACTGAA. It codes for CASSPATGMNTE. The full CDR3 protein is CASSPATGMNTEAFF.

At least ten counts were recorded for this clone. From the germline J gene comes the end of the CDR3, since the read stops 3 residues before it. This chain uses TRBV12-3 or TRBV12-4 with TRBJ2-4, with a possible D match to TRBD2 (5 bases). Trimming took off 5 bases at V and 7 bases at J, with 9 bases between the two ends. The CDR3 sequence is 12 residues long. This CDR3 reads CASSEGGNIQYF. The sequenced part of the CDR3 DNA is TGTGCCAGCAGTGAGGGTGGGAACATT.

This clone was counted at least ten times. The CDR3 end falls 3 residues outside the read, so it is completed with the germline J gene. V and J are TRBV20-1 and TRBJ2-7; maybe TRBD1 (6 bases). The CDR3 runs to 13 residues. CDR1 and CDR2 from the germline V gene are DFQATT and SNEGSKA (reference sequence). The germline V and J ends were trimmed by 7 bases and 5 bases, with 18 bases remaining between them. The sequenced CDR3 bases are TGCAGTGTGTCCCCAGGGGCGGTCCACGAG. Protein: CSVSPGAVHE. The full CDR3 reads CSVSPGAVHEQYF.

As concerns this clone: The read comes to an end 3 residues before the CDR3 does, leaving the germline J gene to fill in the end. V usage is TRBV2 and J usage is TRBJ1-5; D gene uncertain. This CDR3 has 15 amino acids. Trimming stripped 4 bases from V and 6 bases from J, with 16 bases between. Germline loops: CDR1 SNHLY, CDR2 FYNNEI. The part of the CDR3 DNA that was read is TGTGCCAGCAGTGCGTGGGGAGGGAGCGGTCAGCCC. Amino acids: CASSAWGGSGQP. The complete CDR3 reads CASSAWGGSGQPQHF. Combining the CDR3 with reference TRBV2 and TRBJ1-5 gives the whole variable domain EPEVTQTPSHQVTQMGQEVILRCVPISNHLYFYWYRQILGQKVEFLVSFYNNEISEKSEIFDDQFSVERPDGSNFTLKIRSTKLEDSAMYFCASSAWGGSGQPQHFGDGTRLSIL.

This clone appeared many times. Coverage ceases 3 residues before the CDR3 finishes, and the germline J gene fills in the end. The genes are TRBV23-1 and TRBJ2-2; 11 nucleotides match TRBD2. TRBV23-1 is an ORF; its function is uncertain. Trimming at V came to 0 bases and at J to 2 bases, leaving 5 bases not matched to a gene. The CDR3 totals 18 residues. The part of the CDR3 DNA that was read is TGCGCCAGCAGTCAATCGATCAGACTAGCGGGAAACACCGGGGAG. Its translation: CASSQSIRLAGNTGE. In full, the CDR3 reads CASSQSIRLAGNTGELFF.

Of note for this clone: The observed sequence ends 3 residues before the CDR3 terminus, with the missing tail filled in from the germline J gene. The chain has TRBV20-1 and TRBJ2-3; D might be TRBD2 (5 bases). The CDR3 covers 15 residues. Germline V gene sequence: CDR1 DFQATT, CDR2 SNEGSKA (reference sequence). CDR3 region: CSARDPQRLNQPQYF. Incomplete CDR3 DNA: TGCAGTGCTAGAGACCCCCAGAGACTAAATCAGCCG.

This clone was observed many times. Read coverage stops 3 residues before the CDR3 terminus; the germline J gene supplies the remainder. The chain combines TRBV19 with TRBJ2-3; TRBD1 agrees at 10 bases. The germline gives CDR1 LNHDA, CDR2 SQIVND (reference sequence). The CDR3 is made up of 17 amino acids. The V segment lost 5 bases and the J segment 6 bases; nucleotides outside the gene matches: 14. The DNA read from the CDR3 is TGTGCCAGTAGTTTACAGACCGGGACAGGGGCCGCGGATACG. As protein: CASSLQTGTGAADT. The full-length CDR3 reads as CASSLQTGTGAADTQYF.

This clone came up many times. The read stops 3 residues short of the end of the CDR3; the missing end is completed from the germline J gene. V is TRBV11-2 and J is TRBJ1-1; 11 bases line up with TRBD1. This CDR3 spans 14 amino acids. The V segment lost 3 bases and the J segment 5 bases; nucleotides outside the gene matches: 2. The germline CDR1 and CDR2 sequences are SGHAT and FQNNGV. The CDR3 is CASSFGTGGTEAFF. CDR3 DNA, as far as it was read: TGTGCCAGCAGCTTTGGGACAGGGGGAACTGAA.

This clone was found many times. The CDR3 goes on 3 residues after the read ends, and that part is filled in from the germline J gene. The chain couples TRBV11-2 to TRBJ1-3; no firm D call. Trimming removed 2 bases from V and 4 bases from J, with 9 bases in between. CDR1 is SGHAT and CDR2 is FQNNGV in the germline V gene. The CDR3 is 14 residues long. The CDR3 sequence is CASSLSKGGNTIYF. The CDR3 bases that were read are TGTGCCAGCAGCTTATCCAAGGGCGGAAACACC. Drawing the rest from reference TRBV11-2 and TRBJ1-3, the complete variable domain is EAGVAQSPRYKIIEKRQSVAFWCNPISGHATLYWYQQILGQGPKLLIQFQNNGVVDDSQLPKDRFSAERLKGVDSTLKIQPAKLEDSAVYLCASSLSKGGNTIYFGEGSWLTVV.

Ten or more counts support this clone. The read stops 3 residues short of the end of the CDR3; the missing end is completed from the germline J gene. The J gene is TRBJ2-3, the V gene TRBV29-1; 7 positions match TRBD1. The CDR3 runs 13 residues. CDR1 is SQVTM, CDR2 ANQGSEA, per germline. V was pared by 6 bases and J by 3 bases, with 6 bases of the junction left unmatched. The CDR3: CSVSQGRTDTQYF. The sequenced part of the CDR3 DNA is TGCAGCGTCTCACAGGGGAGAACAGATACG.

At least ten counts were recorded for this clone. The read ends 3 residues before the CDR3 terminus; that terminus is restored from the germline J gene. V is TRBV30 and J is TRBJ1-1, with a tentative D call TRBD1 (6 bases). CDR1 GTSNPN and CDR2 SVGIG come from the germline V gene (reference sequence). The germline V and J ends were trimmed by 1 base and 3 bases, with 9 bases remaining between them. The CDR3 runs 13 residues. Partial CDR3 DNA: TGTGCCTGGAGTGCAAGGACAGACACTGAA. It yields the protein CAWSARTDTE. From start to end, the CDR3 is CAWSARTDTEAFF.

This clone was detected ten times or more. The read is 3 residues too short to cover the CDR3 end, so that end is filled in from the germline J gene. V usage is TRBV5-4 and J usage is TRBJ1-4; 9 nucleotides line up with TRBD1. Germline CDR1 SGHNT, CDR2 YYREEE (reference sequence). Germline trimming cut 3 bases from V and 5 bases from J; bases unmatched to any gene: 5. The CDR3 covers 15 residues. CDR3 DNA, as far as it was read: TGTGCCAGCAGCTCTACAGGGGGCCCCAATGAAAAA. Protein: CASSSTGGPNEK. The full CDR3 protein is CASSSTGGPNEKLFF. Full variable domain (remainder filled in from reference TRBV5-4 and TRBJ1-4): ETGVTQSPTHLIKTRGQQVTLRCSSQSGHNTVSWYQQALGQGPQFIFQYYREEENGRGNFPPRFSGLQFPNYSSELNVNALELDDSALYLCASSSTGGPNEKLFFGSGTQLSVL.

In this sample, this clone turned up many times. The DNA ends 3 residues before the CDR3 does, and the rest of the CDR3 is filled in from the germline J gene. V usage is TRBV10-2 and J usage is TRBJ1-5; weak D call: TRBD1 (6 bases). Trimming stripped 6 bases from V and 0 bases from J, with 18 bases between. The CDR3 extends over 17 amino acids. The germline V gene encodes CDR1 WSHSY and CDR2 SAAADI. CDR3 bases read: TGCGCCAGCAGCACCCGGGACACCTACTATAGCAATCAGCCC. This encodes CASSTRDTYYSNQP. The CDR3 reads in full as CASSTRDTYYSNQPQHF.